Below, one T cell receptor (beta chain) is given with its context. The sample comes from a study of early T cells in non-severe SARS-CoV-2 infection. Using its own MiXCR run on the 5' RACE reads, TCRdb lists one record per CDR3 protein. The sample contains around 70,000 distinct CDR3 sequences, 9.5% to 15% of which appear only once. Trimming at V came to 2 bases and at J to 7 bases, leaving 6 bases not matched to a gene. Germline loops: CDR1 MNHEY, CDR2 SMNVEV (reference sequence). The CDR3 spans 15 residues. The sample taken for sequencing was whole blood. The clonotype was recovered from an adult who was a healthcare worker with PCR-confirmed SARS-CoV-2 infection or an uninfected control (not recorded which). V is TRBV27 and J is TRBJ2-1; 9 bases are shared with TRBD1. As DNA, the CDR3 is TGTGCCAGCAGTTTACGACAGGGGGTTAAAAATGAGCAGTTCTTC. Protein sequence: CASSLRQGVKNEQFF.